Shown below are 25 T cell receptor beta chains from a single sample sequenced in a study of blood T cell repertoires in COVID-19 (dated by TCRdb to 2018 to 2020). The protocol used for the library was the immunoSEQ multiplex PCR assay. Drawn from immuneACCESS, this table holds only the in-frame rearrangements with V and J called that TCRdb kept. Clones are partly lost; checked studies trace under half to an unresolved V gene and leave the rest unexplained. The sample table records a few hundred thousand clones; roughly 84% of these occur just once. The biggest ten clones account for approximately 6.6% of the sample. Material for sequencing was PBMCs or T cells enriched from blood (not recorded which). All receptors derive from a woman aged 40 to 55 who had recovered from COVID-19.

This clone occurred a few times. V gene TRBV28 combines with J gene TRBJ1-3; 8 nucleotides line up with TRBD1. Germline CDR1 is MDHEN and CDR2 is SYDVKM. This CDR3 is built from 14 residues. Trimming cost V 1 base and J 7 bases; bases outside gene matches: 3. CDR3 sequence: CASSLSRQGNTIYF. The CDR3 DNA is TGTGCCAGCAGTTTATCCCGACAGGGGAACACCATATATTTT.

The chain carries TRBV28 and TRBJ1-1, with unresolved D. V lost 6 bases, J lost 0 bases, and 5 bases lay in between. Germline values: CDR1 MDHEN, CDR2 SYDVKM. The CDR3 is 12 amino acids. CDR3 bases: TGTGCCAGCAGCCAGGTGAACACTGAAGCTTTCTTT. It translates to CASSQVNTEAFF.

The chain links TRBV18 to TRBJ2-1; 10 bases fit TRBD1. V lost 3 bases to trimming and J lost 8 bases; unmatched junction nucleotides: 4. The CDR3 is 14 amino acids. Germline V gene data show CDR1 as KGHSH and CDR2 as LQKENI. The CDR3 region is CASSPSTGGDEQFF. The CDR3 bases are TGTGCCAGCTCACCTTCGACAGGGGGCGATGAGCAGTTCTTC.

This chain uses TRBV7-9 with TRBJ2-7, with 8 bases matching TRBD1. With 5 bases clipped from V and 4 bases from J, the junction kept 7 bases outside the gene matches. This CDR3 is built from 14 residues. Germline V gene sequence: CDR1 SEHNR, CDR2 FQNEAQ (reference sequence). Written as DNA, the CDR3 is TGTGCCAGCAGCCCCGGGACAGGCATTTACGAGCAGTACTTC. Translation gives CASSPGTGIYEQYF.

The V and J genes are TRBV2 and TRBJ2-1; D may be TRBD2 (5 bases). V gave up 2 bases and J gave up 9 bases, with 17 bases separating them. The CDR3 is 15 residues long. Looked up from germline, CDR1 is SNHLY and CDR2 is FYNNEI. This chain's CDR3 is CASSELGSARREQFF. In nucleotides, the CDR3 is TGTGCCAGCAGTGAACTGGGTAGCGCCCGCCGTGAGCAGTTCTTC.

V usage is TRBV5-6 and J usage is TRBJ2-1; 8 bases fit TRBD1. The CDR3 is 17 amino acids. The trim removed 0 bases at V and 3 bases at J, leaving 8 bases unmatched. The V gene's germline CDR1 is SGHDT and CDR2 YYEEEE. CDR3 loop: CASSLALDRARYNEQFF. CDR3 bases: TGTGCCAGCAGCTTGGCCCTGGACAGGGCTCGCTACAATGAGCAGTTCTTC.

This clone showed up just once. V and J are TRBV28 and TRBJ1-4, with TRBD1 as a possible D gene (6 bases). CDR1 and CDR2 from the germline V gene are MDHEN and SYDVKM. Trimming stripped 4 bases from V and 6 bases from J, with 15 bases between. The CDR3 loop spans 15 amino acids. CDR3 residues: CASSSGGAIDEKLFF. In DNA form, the CDR3 reads TGTGCCAGCAGTTCGGGGGGGGCCATAGATGAAAAACTGTTTTTT.

V and J are TRBV24-1 and TRBJ2-5, with 8 bases aligning to TRBD1. The germline CDR1 and CDR2 sequences are KGHDR and SFDVKD. With 0 bases clipped from V and 2 bases from J, the junction kept 7 bases outside the gene matches. The CDR3 is 17 residues long. CDR3 protein: CATSDLGATGEQETQYF. The CDR3 DNA is TGTGCCACCAGTGATTTGGGGGCGACAGGGGAGCAAGAGACCCAGTACTTC.

This chain uses TRBV29-1 with TRBJ1-2; a weak D match, TRBD1 (5 bases). From germline, CDR1 is SQVTM and CDR2 ANQGSEA. V gave up 5 bases and J gave up 4 bases, with 14 bases separating them. The CDR3 extends over 13 amino acids. DNA for the CDR3: TGCAGCGTTTTAGGGGCGGGAGTCTATGGCTACACCTTC. Encoded protein: CSVLGAGVYGYTF.

For the CDR3, the DNA is TGTGCCAGTAGTATAGTGGGGTCGACAGGGGCCACTGAAGCTTTCTTT. Its protein is CASSIVGSTGATEAFF. The rearrangement links TRBV19 to TRBJ1-1; 8 bases line up with TRBD1. The germline gives CDR1 LNHDA, CDR2 SQIVND (reference sequence). There are 16 residues in the CDR3. V was pared by 1 base and J by 4 bases, with 8 bases of the junction left unmatched.

This clone was picked up one time. V and J are TRBV19 and TRBJ1-5; D call uncertain. Trimming pared 0 bases from V and 3 bases from J, leaving 9 bases between. This CDR3 has 15 residues. Germline values: CDR1 LNHDA, CDR2 SQIVND (reference sequence). The CDR3 region has the DNA TGTGCCAGTAGTATAGAGCACAGAAACAATCAGCCCCAGCATTTT. It codes for CASSIEHRNNQPQHF. The full variable domain, its missing parts supplied by reference TRBV19 and TRBJ1-5, is DGGITQSPKYLFRKEGQNVTLSCEQNLNHDAMYWYRQDPGQGLRLIYYSQIVNDFQKGDIAEGYSVSREKKESFPLTVTSAQKNPTAFYLCASSIEHRNNQPQHFGDGTRLSIL.

The V gene is TRBV5-1, the J gene TRBJ2-6; D call uncertain. Trimming left V 3 bases short and J 3 bases short, with 10 bases between. CDR3 length: 15 amino acids. Germline values: CDR1 SGHRS, CDR2 YFSETQ. The CDR3: CASSSRPYGANVLTF. In DNA, the CDR3 is TGCGCCAGCAGCTCCCGCCCCTATGGGGCCAACGTCCTGACTTTC.

The chain uses TRBV5-1 and TRBJ2-7; 12 bases map to TRBD1. After removal of 5 bases from V and 6 bases from J, the junction contained 6 bases not matched to a gene. This CDR3 is 14 amino acids long. The germline V gene has CDR1 SGHRS and CDR2 YFSETQ. The CDR3 is CASRRGQGASEQYF. The CDR3 DNA is TGCGCCAGCAGACGGGGACAGGGGGCGTCCGAGCAGTACTTC.

The rearrangement uses TRBV18 and TRBJ1-5; no clear D gene. The length of the CDR3 is 15 residues. CDR1 and CDR2 (germline): KGHSH, LQKENI. V was cut by 0 bases and J by 4 bases, with 10 bases left in between. CDR3 loop: CASSPPPGLNQPQHF. In nucleotides, the CDR3 is TGTGCCAGCTCACCACCGCCGGGATTAAATCAGCCCCAGCATTTT.

The chain uses TRBV9 and TRBJ1-5, with D possibly matching TRBD1 (5 bases). Trimming took 0 bases from V and 5 from J, leaving 12 bases between them. The CDR3 is 15 amino acids. The germline gives CDR1 SGDLS, CDR2 YYNGEE. CDR3 bases: TGTGCCAGCAGCGTAGATCACCGGGGGGATCAGCCCCAGCATTTT. Amino acid sequence: CASSVDHRGDQPQHF.

V gene TRBV11-3 combines with J gene TRBJ2-3; the match to TRBD2 covers 7 bases. V lost 7 bases and J lost 5; bases outside the gene matches: 9. The CDR3 consists of 14 residues. CDR1 and CDR2 from the germline V gene are SGHNT and YENEEA. The CDR3 nucleotides are TGTGCCAGCACCAGAGGAGGGGAGGGAGATACGCAGTATTTT. It translates to CASTRGGEGDTQYF.

The V call is TRBV4-1, the J call TRBJ2-3; 7 bases line up with TRBD1. The CDR3 contains 15 residues. V dropped 1 base and J dropped 4; count of bases not matched to a gene: 5. Germline assignment: CDR1 MGHRA and CDR2 YSYEKL. The CDR3 is CASSQGLDRADTQYF. In nucleotides, the CDR3 is TGCGCCAGCAGCCAAGGGCTAGACAGGGCAGATACGCAGTATTTT.

This clone has a handful of counts. The chain couples TRBV19 to TRBJ1-2, with a tentative D call TRBD1 (6 bases). Trimming left V 1 base short and J 4 bases short, with 13 bases between. CDR1 LNHDA and CDR2 SQIVND come from the germline V gene (reference sequence). This CDR3 spans 15 amino acids. This CDR3 is CASSIARGIGYGYTF. The CDR3 coding sequence is TGTGCCAGTAGTATAGCTAGGGGGATTGGCTATGGCTACACCTTC.

CDR3 loop: CASSRLAEDNEQFF. CDR3 nucleotides: TGTGCCAGCAGCAGACTAGCGGAGGACAATGAGCAGTTCTTC. The chain employs TRBV25-1 and TRBJ2-1; 9 bases fit TRBD2. CDR3 size: 14 residues. J lost 5 bases, V lost 6 bases, and 5 bases had no gene match. Germline V gene sequence: CDR1 MGHDK, CDR2 SYGVNS. The variable domain in full, completed from reference TRBV25-1 and TRBJ2-1, reads EADIYQTPRYLVIGTGKKITLECSQTMGHDKMYWYQQDPGMELHLIHYSYGVNSTEKGDLSSESTVSRIRTEHFPLTLESARPSHTSQYLCASSRLAEDNEQFFGPGTRLTVL.

This clone occurred a few times. CDR3 residues: CASSHGEAGELFF. In DNA form, the CDR3 reads TGCGCCAGCAGCCACGGTGAGGCCGGGGAGCTGTTTTTT. This rearrangement joins TRBV10-1 to TRBJ2-2; D gene uncertain. Trimming took off 6 bases at V and 6 bases at J, with 11 bases between the two ends. There are 13 residues in the CDR3. Per the germline V gene, CDR1 is WNHNN and CDR2 is SYGVQD (reference sequence).

The V call is TRBV19, the J call TRBJ2-1, with 11 nucleotides matching TRBD2. Germline-derived CDR1 and CDR2 are LNHDA and SQIVND (reference sequence). CDR3 size: 16 residues. V trimming: 3 bases; J trimming: 9 bases; junction bases outside the gene matches: 10. This CDR3 is CASSIPTSGIRSEQFF. In DNA, the CDR3 is TGTGCCAGTAGTATCCCGACTAGCGGGATACGGAGTGAGCAGTTCTTC.

The CDR3 is CASSSGRQPQHF. The CDR3 coding sequence is TGTGCCAGCAGTTCCGGGAGGCAGCCCCAGCATTTT. The V and J genes are TRBV28 and TRBJ1-5; the D is unclear. Germline assignment: CDR1 MDHEN and CDR2 SYDVKM. The germline V and J ends were trimmed by 4 bases and 7 bases, with 8 bases remaining between them. The CDR3 has 12 amino acids. Supplemented by reference TRBV28 and TRBJ1-5, the full variable domain reads DVKVTQSSRYLVKRTGEKVFLECVQDMDHENMFWYRQDPGLGLRLIYFSYDVKMKEKGDIPEGYSVSREKKERFSLILESASTNQTSMYLCASSSGRQPQHFGDGTRLSIL.

The chain has TRBV5-4 and TRBJ1-4; a weak D match, TRBD1 (5 bases). The CDR3 is made up of 13 amino acids. Germline V gives CDR1 SGHNT, CDR2 YYREEE (reference sequence). Trimming removed 4 bases from V and 11 bases from J, with 15 bases in between. CDR3 in amino acids: CASSPRDGGKLFF. The DNA for the CDR3 is TGTGCCAGCAGCCCGAGGGACGGGGGGAAACTGTTTTTT.

The J gene is TRBJ1-2, the V gene TRBV13, with 8 bases that match TRBD1. Trimming at V came to 5 bases and at J to 2 bases, leaving 7 bases not matched to a gene. Per the germline V gene, CDR1 is PRHDT and CDR2 is FYEKMQ (reference sequence). CDR3 length: 15 amino acids. The CDR3 DNA is TGTGCCAGCAGCACTAGACAGGGGCCCAACTATGGCTACACCTTC. It yields the protein CASSTRQGPNYGYTF.

This clone has just one count. In DNA form, the CDR3 reads TGTGCCAGCAGTACAGGGACAGGGGGGTTTCTAAGCACAGATACGCAGTATTTT. It codes for CASSTGTGGFLSTDTQYF. The genes are TRBV5-8 and TRBJ2-3; 11 bases fit TRBD1. The J segment lost 0 bases and the V segment lost 5 bases, leaving 11 bases of the junction unmatched. This CDR3 has 18 residues. Per germline, CDR1 SGHTS and CDR2 YDEGEE.